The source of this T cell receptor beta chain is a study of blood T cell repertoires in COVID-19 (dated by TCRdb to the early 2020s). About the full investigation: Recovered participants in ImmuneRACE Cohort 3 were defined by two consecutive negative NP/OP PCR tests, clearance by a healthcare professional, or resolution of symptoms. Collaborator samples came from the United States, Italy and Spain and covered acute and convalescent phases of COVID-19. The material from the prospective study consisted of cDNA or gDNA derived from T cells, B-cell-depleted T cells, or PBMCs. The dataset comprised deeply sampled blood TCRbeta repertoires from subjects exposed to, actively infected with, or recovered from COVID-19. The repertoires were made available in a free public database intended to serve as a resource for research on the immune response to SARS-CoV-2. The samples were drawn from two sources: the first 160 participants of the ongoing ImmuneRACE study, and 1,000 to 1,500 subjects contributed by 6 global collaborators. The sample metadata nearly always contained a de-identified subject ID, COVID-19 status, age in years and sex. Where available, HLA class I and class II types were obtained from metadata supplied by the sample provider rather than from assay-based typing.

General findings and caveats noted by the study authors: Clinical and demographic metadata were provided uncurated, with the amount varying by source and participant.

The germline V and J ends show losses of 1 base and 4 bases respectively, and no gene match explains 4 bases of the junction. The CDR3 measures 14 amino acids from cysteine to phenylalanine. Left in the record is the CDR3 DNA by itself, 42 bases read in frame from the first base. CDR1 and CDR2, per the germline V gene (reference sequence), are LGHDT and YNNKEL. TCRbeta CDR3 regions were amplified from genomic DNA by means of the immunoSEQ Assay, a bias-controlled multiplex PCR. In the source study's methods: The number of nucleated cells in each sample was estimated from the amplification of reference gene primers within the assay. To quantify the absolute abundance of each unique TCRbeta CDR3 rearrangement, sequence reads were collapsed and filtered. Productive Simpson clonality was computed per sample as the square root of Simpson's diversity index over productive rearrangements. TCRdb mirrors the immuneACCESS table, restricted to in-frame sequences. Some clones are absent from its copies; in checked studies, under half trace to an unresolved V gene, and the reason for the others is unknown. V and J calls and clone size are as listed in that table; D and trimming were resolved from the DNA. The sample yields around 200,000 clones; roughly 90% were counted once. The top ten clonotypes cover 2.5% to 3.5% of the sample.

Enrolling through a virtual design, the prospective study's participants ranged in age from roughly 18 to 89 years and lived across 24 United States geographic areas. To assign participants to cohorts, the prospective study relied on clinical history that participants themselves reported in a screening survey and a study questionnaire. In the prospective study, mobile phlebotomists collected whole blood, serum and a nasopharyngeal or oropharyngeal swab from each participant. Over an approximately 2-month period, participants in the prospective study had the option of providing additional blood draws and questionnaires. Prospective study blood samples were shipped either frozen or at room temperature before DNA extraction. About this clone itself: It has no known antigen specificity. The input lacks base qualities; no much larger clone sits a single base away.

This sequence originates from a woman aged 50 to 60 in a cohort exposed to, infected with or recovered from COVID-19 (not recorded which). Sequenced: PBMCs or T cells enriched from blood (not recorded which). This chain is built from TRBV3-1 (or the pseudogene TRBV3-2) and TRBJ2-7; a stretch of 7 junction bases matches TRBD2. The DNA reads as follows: TGTGCCAGCAGCCAAGCGGCTAGCGGTTACGAGCAGTACTTC. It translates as CASSQAASGYEQYF.